This entry describes one TCR beta chain. The source of the sample is a study of cytomegalovirus exposure and HLA in healthy donors. Whole-study context: Around 81% of more than 300 genotyped donors fell in the Caucasian-associated ancestry cluster.

The V gene lost 0 bases and the J gene lost 8 bases, with 20 bases spanning the gap. The CDR3 covers 17 residues. Germline V gives CDR1 SGDLS, CDR2 YYNGEE. Though nominally healthy at sampling, donors likely had unrecorded immune exposures. With 60 Vbeta and 13 Jbeta primers, the PCR was carried out. Original processing methods: Later, an analysis found about 80 million unique TCR beta chains, and approximately 10 million of these were shared. Measured with immunoSEQ multiplex PCR; TCRdb has only the in-frame clones, and not every one. D and trimming come from the DNA, and the V and J calls and clone size come from that table. This sample contains roughly 72,000 clones.

Material for sequencing was PBMCs. The rearrangement joins TRBV9 to TRBJ1-4; D is perhaps TRBD1 (5 bases). This TCR was recovered from a man aged 18 to 30 in good health and CMV-seropositive. The DNA of the CDR3 is TGTGCCAGCAGCGTAGGAGGAAGGGGTCAGGGCGACGAAAAACTGTTTTTT. It encodes CASSVGGRGQGDEKLFF. The whole variable domain, filled in from reference TRBV9 and TRBJ1-4, reads DSGVTQTPKHLITATGQRVTLRCSPRSGDLSVYWYQQSLDQGLQFLIQYYNGEERAKGNILERFSAQQFPDLHSELNLSSLELGDSALYFCASSVGGRGQGDEKLFFGSGTQLSVL.